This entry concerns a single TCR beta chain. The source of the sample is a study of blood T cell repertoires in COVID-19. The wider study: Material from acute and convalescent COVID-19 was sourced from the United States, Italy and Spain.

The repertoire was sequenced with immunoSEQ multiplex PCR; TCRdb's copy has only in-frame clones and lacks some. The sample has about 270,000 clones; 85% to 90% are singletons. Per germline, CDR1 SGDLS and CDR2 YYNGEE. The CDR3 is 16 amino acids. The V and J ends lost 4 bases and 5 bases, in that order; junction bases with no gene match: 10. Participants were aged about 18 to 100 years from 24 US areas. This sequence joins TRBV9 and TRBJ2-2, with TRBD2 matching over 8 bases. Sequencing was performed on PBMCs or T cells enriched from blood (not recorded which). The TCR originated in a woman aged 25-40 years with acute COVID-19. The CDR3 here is CASSLTSGTTTGELFF. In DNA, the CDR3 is TGTGCCAGCAGCCTAACTAGCGGAACAACGACCGGGGAGCTGTTTTTT. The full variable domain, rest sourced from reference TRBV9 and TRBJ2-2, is DSGVTQTPKHLITATGQRVTLRCSPRSGDLSVYWYQQSLDQGLQFLIQYYNGEERAKGNILERFSAQQFPDLHSELNLSSLELGDSALYFCASSLTSGTTTGELFFGEGSRLTVL.